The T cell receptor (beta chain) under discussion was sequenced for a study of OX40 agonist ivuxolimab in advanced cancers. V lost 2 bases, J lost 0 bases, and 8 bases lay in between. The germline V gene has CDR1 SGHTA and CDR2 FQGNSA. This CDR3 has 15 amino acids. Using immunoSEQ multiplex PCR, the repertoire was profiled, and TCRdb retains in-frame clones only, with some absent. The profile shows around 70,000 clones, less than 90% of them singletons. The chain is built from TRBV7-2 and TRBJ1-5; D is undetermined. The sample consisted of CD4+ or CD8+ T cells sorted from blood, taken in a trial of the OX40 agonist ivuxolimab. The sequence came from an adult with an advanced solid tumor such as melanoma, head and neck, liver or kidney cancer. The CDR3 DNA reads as TGTGCCAGCAGCTTAAACGCGGGTAGCAATCAGCCCCAGCATTTT. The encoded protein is CASSLNAGSNQPQHF.